This T cell receptor (beta chain) emerged from a study of shared clonotypes between healthy human individuals. The CDR3 has 15 amino acids. From germline, CDR1 is MNHNS and CDR2 SASEGT. With 4 bases clipped from V and 5 bases from J, the junction kept 10 bases outside the gene matches. Produced via immunoSEQ multiplex PCR; TCRdb's table is partial and in-frame only. Here the sample spans around 2,000,000 clones, 90% to 95% being singletons. J is TRBJ1-2 and V is TRBV6-1; 7 bases are a match to TRBD1. This sequence originates from a man younger than 30 in good health. The sequenced sample consisted of naive CD4+ T cells sorted from blood. Noted subset: CD45RA+ positively selected. DNA for the CDR3: TGTGCCAGCAGTGCCATCGCCAGGGGGTCGTATGGCTACACCTTC. It is translated as CASSAIARGSYGYTF.